This T cell receptor beta chain derives from a study of blood T cell repertoires in COVID-19. Study context: Samples of COVID-19 (acute and convalescent) were obtained from the United States, Italy and Spain. T cells, B-cell-depleted T cells, or PBMCs supplied cDNA or gDNA.

In the authors' methods: From reference gene primer amplification, estimates of nucleated cell counts were derived. The assay was immunoSEQ multiplex PCR, and TCRdb's table has in-frame clones only and misses some. That table furnishes V, J and clone size, whereas the DNA furnished D and trimming. The table lists about 98,000 clones, roughly four fifths of them singletons. The clonotype originates from a man aged 55 to 70 with acute or convalescent COVID-19. The specimen sequenced was peripheral blood.

The CDR3 DNA is TGTGCCAGCAGCCAAAGTGCCAGCTCCTACAATGAGCAGTTCTTC. Translated, it gives CASSQSASSYNEQFF. V is TRBV3-1 (or the pseudogene TRBV3-2) and J is TRBJ2-1; D unresolved. Trimming pared 2 bases from V and 0 bases from J, leaving 8 bases between. Germline lookup yields CDR1 LGHDT and CDR2 YNNKEL (reference sequence). The CDR3 loop spans 15 amino acids.